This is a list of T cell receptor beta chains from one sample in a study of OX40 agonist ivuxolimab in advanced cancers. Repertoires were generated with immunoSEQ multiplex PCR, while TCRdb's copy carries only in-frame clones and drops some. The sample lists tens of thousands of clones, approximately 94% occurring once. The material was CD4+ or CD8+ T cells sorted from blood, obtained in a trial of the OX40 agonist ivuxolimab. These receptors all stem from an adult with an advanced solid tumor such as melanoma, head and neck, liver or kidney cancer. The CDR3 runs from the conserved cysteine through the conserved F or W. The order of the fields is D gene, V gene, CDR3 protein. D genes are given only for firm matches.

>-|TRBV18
CASSPDSYRDRNYEQYF
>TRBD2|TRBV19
CASSLIAGGTDTQYF
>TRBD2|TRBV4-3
CASSQGLSGRGTDTQYF
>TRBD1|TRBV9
CASSGPRTGSNTEAFF
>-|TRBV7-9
CASSLGGLGTEAFF
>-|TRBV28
CASSLGFEKLFF
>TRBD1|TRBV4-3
CASSRTRQGVEKLFF
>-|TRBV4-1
CASSPREGQEKLFF
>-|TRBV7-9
CALSPIVSEQYF
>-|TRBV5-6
CASSLVGRQIYEQYF
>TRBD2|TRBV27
CASSFLAGGGQETQYF
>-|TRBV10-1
CASSGRPLWERALCETQYF
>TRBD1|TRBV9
CASSVTGDAPEAFF
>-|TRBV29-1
CSVMVNTEAFF
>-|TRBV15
CATSRAIHTGYTF
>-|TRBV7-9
CASSLEDNEKLFF
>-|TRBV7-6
CASSPGGYEQYF
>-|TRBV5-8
CASIPYRARNQPQHF
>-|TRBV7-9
CASGGGDMNTEAFF
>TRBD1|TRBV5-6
CASRGQGAGQETQYF
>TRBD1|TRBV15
CATSRERDDRGLGYTF